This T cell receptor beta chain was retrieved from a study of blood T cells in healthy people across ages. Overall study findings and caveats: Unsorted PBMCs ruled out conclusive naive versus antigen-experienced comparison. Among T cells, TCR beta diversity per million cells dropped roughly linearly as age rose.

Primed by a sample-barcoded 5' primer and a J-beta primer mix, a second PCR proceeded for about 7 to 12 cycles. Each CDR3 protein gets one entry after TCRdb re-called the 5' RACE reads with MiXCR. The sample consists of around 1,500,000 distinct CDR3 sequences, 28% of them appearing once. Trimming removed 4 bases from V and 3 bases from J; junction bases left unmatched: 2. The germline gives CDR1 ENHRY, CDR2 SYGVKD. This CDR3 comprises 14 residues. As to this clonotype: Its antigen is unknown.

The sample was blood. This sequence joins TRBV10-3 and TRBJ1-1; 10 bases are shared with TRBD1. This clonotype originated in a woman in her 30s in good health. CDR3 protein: CAISAGTGDTEAFF. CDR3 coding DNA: TGTGCCATCAGTGCCGGGACAGGGGACACTGAAGCTTTCTTT.